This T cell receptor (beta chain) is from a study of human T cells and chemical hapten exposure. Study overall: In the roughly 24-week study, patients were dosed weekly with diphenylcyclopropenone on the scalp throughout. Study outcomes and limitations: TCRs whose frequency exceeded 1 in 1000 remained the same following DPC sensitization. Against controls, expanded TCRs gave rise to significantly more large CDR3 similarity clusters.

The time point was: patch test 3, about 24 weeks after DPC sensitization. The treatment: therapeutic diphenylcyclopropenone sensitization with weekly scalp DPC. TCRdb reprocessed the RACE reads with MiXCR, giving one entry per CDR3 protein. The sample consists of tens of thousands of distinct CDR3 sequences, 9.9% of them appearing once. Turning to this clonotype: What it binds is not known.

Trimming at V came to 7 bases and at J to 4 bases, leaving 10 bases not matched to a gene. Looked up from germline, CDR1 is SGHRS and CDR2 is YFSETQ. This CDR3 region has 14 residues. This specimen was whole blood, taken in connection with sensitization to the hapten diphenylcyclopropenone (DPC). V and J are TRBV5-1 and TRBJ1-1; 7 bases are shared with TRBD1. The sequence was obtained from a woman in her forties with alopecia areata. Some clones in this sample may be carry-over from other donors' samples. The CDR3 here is CASATTGKSTEAFF. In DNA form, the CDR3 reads TGCGCCAGCGCAACGACAGGGAAATCCACTGAAGCTTTCTTT. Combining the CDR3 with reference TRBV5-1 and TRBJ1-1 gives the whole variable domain KAGVTQTPRYLIKTRGQQVTLSCSPISGHRSVSWYQQTPGQGLQFLFEYFSETQRNKGNFPGRFSGRQFSNSRSEMNVSTLELGDSALYLCASATTGKSTEAFFGQGTRLTVV.